The text below deals with one T cell receptor (beta chain). Its antigen is undetermined. This sample was included in a study of blood T cells in healthy people across ages. The study, taken as a whole, reports: Aged donors had fewer naive CD4+ cells and lower diversity than long-lived donors. Estimated diversity across one million T cells was deemed an underestimate. Naive T cell percentage showed a strong correlation with TCR beta diversity.

The authors ran a second PCR of about 7 to 12 cycles using a sample-barcoded 5' primer and a J-beta primer mix. TCRdb processed the 5' RACE reads anew with MiXCR; each CDR3 protein has one entry. Of about 290,000 distinct CDR3 sequences detected, roughly 27% appear once; the ten largest clones hold around 29%. With 4 bases clipped from V and 4 bases from J, the junction kept 8 bases outside the gene matches. The CDR3 totals 15 residues. Germline loops: CDR1 SQVTM, CDR2 ANQGSEA. Per individual sample, total RNA of at least 6 micrograms was extracted. The TCR sequence derives from a woman in her 70s in good health. The sample comprised blood. This chain joins TRBV29-1 and TRBJ1-5, with 9 bases that match TRBD1. Here the CDR3 reads CSVGLGQGFNQPQHF. CDR3 nucleotides: TGCAGCGTTGGTCTGGGACAGGGCTTTAATCAGCCCCAGCATTTT.